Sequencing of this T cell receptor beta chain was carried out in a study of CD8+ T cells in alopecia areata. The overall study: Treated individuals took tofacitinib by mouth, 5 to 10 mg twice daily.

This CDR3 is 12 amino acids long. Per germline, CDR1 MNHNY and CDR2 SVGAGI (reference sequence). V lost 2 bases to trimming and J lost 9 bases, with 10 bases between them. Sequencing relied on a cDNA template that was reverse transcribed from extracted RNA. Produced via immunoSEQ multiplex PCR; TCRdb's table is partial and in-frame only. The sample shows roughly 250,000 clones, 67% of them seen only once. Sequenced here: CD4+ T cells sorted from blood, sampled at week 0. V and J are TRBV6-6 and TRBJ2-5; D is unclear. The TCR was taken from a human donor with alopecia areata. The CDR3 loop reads CASSYAAGPQYF. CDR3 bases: TGTGCCAGCAGTTACGCCGCCGGGCCCCAGTACTTC.